This TCR beta chain was sequenced for a study of long-term antiretroviral therapy in people with HIV. The study's findings and limits: Gathering of blood took place between 2004 and 2017, possibly under older ART regimens. Dominant in the repertoire at all time points were clones expanded before ART. Repertoires with HIV possessed tighter CDR3 length spans than those of controls.

The length of the CDR3 is 14 residues. CDR1 and CDR2 from the germline V gene are SGDLS and YYNGEE. V was cut by 4 bases and J by 4 bases, with 14 bases left in between. The authors ran the immunoSEQ assay, v3.0, at survey level. Sequencing targeted roughly 35,000-55,000 T-cell genomes per sample. TCRdb's copy holds only in-frame clones and misses some; the assay was immunoSEQ multiplex PCR. The sample yields fewer than 45,000 clones, 80% to 90% seen once. In the case of this clone: What it binds is not known.

This sequence joins TRBV9 and TRBJ1-1; D might be TRBD1 (5 bases). The source is a man aged 18 to 30 with HIV. This specimen consisted of unsorted PBMCs, obtained 0.3 years after starting antiretroviral therapy. The CDR3 DNA reads TGTGCCAGCAGCTTCGCTCAGGGTGGCACTGAAGCTTTCTTT. Translated, it gives CASSFAQGGTEAFF.